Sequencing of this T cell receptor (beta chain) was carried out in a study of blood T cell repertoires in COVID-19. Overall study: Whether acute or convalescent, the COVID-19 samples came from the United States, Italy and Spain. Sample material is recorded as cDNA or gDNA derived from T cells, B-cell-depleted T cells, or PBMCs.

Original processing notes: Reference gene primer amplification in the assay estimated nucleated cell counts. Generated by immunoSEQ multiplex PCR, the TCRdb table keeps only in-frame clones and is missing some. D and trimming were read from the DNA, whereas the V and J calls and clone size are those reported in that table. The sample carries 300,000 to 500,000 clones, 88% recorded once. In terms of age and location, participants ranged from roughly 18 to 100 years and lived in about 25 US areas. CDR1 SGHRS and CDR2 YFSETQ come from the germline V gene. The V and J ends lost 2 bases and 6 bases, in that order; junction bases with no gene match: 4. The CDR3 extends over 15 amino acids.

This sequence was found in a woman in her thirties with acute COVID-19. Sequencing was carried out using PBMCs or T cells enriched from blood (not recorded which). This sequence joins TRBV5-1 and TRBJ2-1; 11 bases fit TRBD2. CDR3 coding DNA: TGCGCCAGCAGCTTTGGACTAGCGGGTGCCAATGAGCAGTTCTTC. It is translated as CASSFGLAGANEQFF.